These 19 T cell receptor beta chains originate from one sample sequenced in a study of spatial heterogeneity in lung cancer. These receptors' targets are unknown. Time point meaning: sample taken at primary tumor resection. Overall study results and limits: Counts of expanded intratumoral alpha and beta TCRs tracked tumor mutation counts.

TCRdb re-called the 5' RACE reads with MiXCR, one entry per CDR3 protein. This sample has some 12,000 distinct CDR3 sequences, with around an eighth found just once. The material was lung tumor tissue, obtained at surgery. The receptors derive from a female donor with early-stage non-small cell lung cancer.

Turning to this clonotype: A much larger clone is a single base away; this may be a read error. CDR3 in DNA: TGTGTCAGCAGCATCCGGGACAACACTGAAGCTTTCTTT. Translated: CVSSIRDNTEAFF. The rearrangement joins TRBV7-9 to TRBJ1-1; tentatively, D is TRBD1 (5 bases). CDR1 and CDR2 from the germline V gene are SEHNR and FQNEAQ (reference sequence). The CDR3 sequence is 13 residues long.

This clonotype is categorized as medium-sized (0.01 to 0.1%). CDR3 residues: CASSPPWSGNNEQFF. In DNA form, the CDR3 reads TGTGCCAGCTCACCACCCTGGAGCGGCAACAATGAGCAGTTCTTC. The chain is built from TRBV18 and TRBJ2-1; a weak D match, TRBD2 (5 bases). The CDR3 sequence is 15 residues long. CDR1 and CDR2 (germline): KGHSH, LQKENI. Trimming removed 0 bases from V and 5 bases from J, with 11 bases in between.

In its sample, this clonotype ranks as medium-sized. V and J are TRBV7-3 and TRBJ2-1, with D perhaps TRBD2 (6 bases). V was clipped by 0 bases and J by 5 bases, with 11 bases between them. CDR1 and CDR2 (germline): SGHTA, FQGTGA. The CDR3 spans 15 residues. CDR3: CASSLTSGANNEQFF. Written as DNA, the CDR3 is TGTGCCAGCAGCTTAACTAGCGGAGCGAACAATGAGCAGTTCTTC.

This clonotype was seen many times. The rearrangement links TRBV4-2 to TRBJ2-3; D gene uncertain. The V gene's germline CDR1 is LGHNA and CDR2 YNFKEQ. The length of the CDR3 is 15 residues. Trimming left V 0 bases short and J 2 bases short, with 9 bases between. CDR3 DNA sequence: TGTGCCAGCAGCCAAGATCTACGGATCACAGATACGCAGTATTTT. This sequence encodes CASSQDLRITDTQYF.

This clonotype ranks as medium-sized. This chain joins TRBV3-1 and TRBJ1-1; D is uncertain. Trimming removed 3 bases from V and 5 bases from J, with 13 bases in between. CDR1 LGHDT and CDR2 YNNKEL come from the germline V gene (reference sequence). The CDR3 runs 14 residues. The DNA for the CDR3 is TGTGCCAGCAGCCACCCAACAGCCCGGACTGAAGCTTTCTTT. The encoded protein is CASSHPTARTEAFF.

This clonotype is deemed large (0.1 to 1%). The rearrangement uses TRBV5-1 and TRBJ1-1; D uncertain. From germline, CDR1 is SGHRS and CDR2 YFSETQ. The V end was cut by 1 base, the J end by 1 base, with 11 bases between. This CDR3 contains 15 residues. The CDR3 DNA sequence: TGCGCCAGCAGCTTGCAGGCTCCCGGGAACACTGAAGCTTTCTTT. Translating gives CASSLQAPGNTEAFF. Variable domain in full (rest from reference TRBV5-1 and TRBJ1-1): KAGVTQTPRYLIKTRGQQVTLSCSPISGHRSVSWYQQTPGQGLQFLFEYFSETQRNKGNFPGRFSGRQFSNSRSEMNVSTLELGDSALYLCASSLQAPGNTEAFFGQGTRLTVV.

The gene calls are TRBV28 and TRBJ1-6; 7 bases align to TRBD1. Germline V gives CDR1 MDHEN, CDR2 SYDVKM. After removal of 2 bases from V and 9 bases from J, the junction contained 10 bases not matched to a gene. This CDR3 is 16 amino acids long. In DNA form, the CDR3 reads TGTGCCAGCAGTTTACAAAGGACAGGCTCCGGTTCACCCCTCCACTTT. Amino acid sequence: CASSLQRTGSGSPLHF. The full variable domain, its missing parts supplied by reference TRBV28 and TRBJ1-6, is DVKVTQSSRYLVKRTGEKVFLECVQDMDHENMFWYRQDPGLGLRLIYFSYDVKMKEKGDIPEGYSVSREKKERFSLILESASTNQTSMYLCASSLQRTGSGSPLHFGNGTRLTVT.

In its sample, this clonotype was seen many times. The gene calls are TRBV29-1 and TRBJ2-5, with unresolved D. Germline CDR1 SQVTM, CDR2 ANQGSEA. CDR3 length equals 10 residues. V gave up 7 bases and J gave up 6 bases, with 9 bases separating them. CDR3 nucleotide sequence: TGCAGCGCTGTCCTACAGACCCAGTACTTC. Protein sequence: CSAVLQTQYF.

Worth noting for this clonotype: This may be a read error: a much more frequent sequence differs by one nucleotide. The chain uses TRBV11-3 and TRBJ2-3; no clear D gene. Germline V lookup: CDR1 SGHNT, CDR2 YENEEA. The CDR3 extends over 12 amino acids. CDR3 bases: TGTGCCAACAGCTTGGGTCAGGATACGCAGTATTTT. This sequence encodes CANSLGQDTQYF.

This clonotype was observed a handful of times. V usage is TRBV12-5 and J usage is TRBJ2-2, with TRBD2 as a possible D gene (5 bases). Per germline, CDR1 LGHNT and CDR2 FRNRAP. V was pared by 7 bases and J by 0 bases, with 9 bases between. This CDR3 comprises 14 residues. In DNA form, the CDR3 reads TGTGCTAGTGTCCCGGGAACGAACACCGGGGAGCTGTTTTTT. It codes for CASVPGTNTGELFF.

A note on this clonotype: Just one base apart from a much larger clone, this may be a read error. The chain couples TRBV7-2 to TRBJ2-3, with 7 bases identical to TRBD2. The junction had 15 bases not matched to a gene; V was cut back by 10 bases and J by 5 bases. CDR3 size: 15 residues. CDR1 and CDR2 (germline): SGHTA, FQGNSA. In DNA form, the CDR3 reads TGTGCCAACAGATTGAGCGGGATAGGAGGAGATACGCAGTATTTT. Translation gives CANRLSGIGGDTQYF. The whole variable domain, remainder taken from reference TRBV7-2 and TRBJ2-3, is GAGVSQSPSNKVTEKGKDVELRCDPISGHTALYWYRQSLGQGLEFLIYFQGNSAPDKSGLPSDRFSAERTGGSVSTLTIQRTQQEDSAVYLCANRLSGIGGDTQYFGPGTRLTVL.

Ten or more counts support this clonotype. The rearrangement joins TRBV12-5 to TRBJ2-1, with D perhaps TRBD2 (5 bases). The V and J ends lost 7 bases and 2 bases respectively, with 12 bases between them. CDR3 size: 14 residues. The V gene's germline CDR1 is LGHNT and CDR2 FRNRAP. CDR3 in amino acids: CASVTREAYNEQFF. CDR3 DNA: TGTGCTAGTGTAACGAGGGAAGCCTACAATGAGCAGTTCTTC.

There are many counts of this clonotype. The rearrangement links TRBV11-2 to TRBJ2-5, with 7 bases lining up with TRBD2. This CDR3 has 14 amino acids. V dropped 1 base and J dropped 5; count of bases not matched to a gene: 4. Germline CDR1 is SGHAT and CDR2 is FQNNGV. DNA for the CDR3: TGTGCCAGCAGCTTAGGGCGGGAGAGGGAGACCCAGTACTTC. Translation: CASSLGRERETQYF.

This clonotype was found many times. CDR3: CASSSTGGTLTDTQYF. Here the CDR3 DNA reads TGTGCCAGCAGCTCCACTGGCGGGACCCTCACAGATACGCAGTATTTT. The gene calls are TRBV7-6 and TRBJ2-3; weak D call: TRBD2 (6 bases). Germline V lookup: CDR1 SGHVS, CDR2 FNYEAQ. This CDR3 is 16 amino acids long. V lost 4 bases to trimming and J lost 2 bases, with 16 bases between them.

This sequence joins TRBV29-1 and TRBJ2-3; 9 bases fit TRBD1. Germline V CDR1 and CDR2: SQVTM, ANQGSEA. Germline trimming cut 6 bases from V and 3 bases from J; bases unmatched to any gene: 10. The CDR3 is made up of 15 amino acids. The CDR3 sequence is CSVPPPGQGTDTQYF. In DNA, the CDR3 is TGCAGCGTCCCCCCGCCGGGACAGGGAACAGATACGCAGTATTTT.

This clonotype is medium-sized by share. The chain links TRBV13 to TRBJ1-2; D not certain. Germline values: CDR1 PRHDT, CDR2 FYEKMQ (reference sequence). CDR3 length: 16 amino acids. Trimming left V 5 bases short and J 2 bases short, with 18 bases between. The CDR3 here is CASSTKSRATNYGYTF. CDR3 DNA: TGTGCCAGCAGCACCAAAAGCAGAGCGACAAACTATGGCTACACCTTC. Full variable domain (rest looked up from reference TRBV13 and TRBJ1-2): AAGVIQSPRHLIKEKRETATLKCYPIPRHDTVYWYQQGPGQDPQFLISFYEKMQSDKGSIPDRFSAQQFSDYHSELNMSSLELGDSALYFCASSTKSRATNYGYTFGSGTRLTVV.

This chain joins TRBV9 and TRBJ2-7; 8 bases are shared with TRBD2. Trimming took 2 bases from V and 0 from J; bases not matched to a gene: 4. This CDR3 is built from 15 residues. Germline V CDR1 and CDR2: SGDLS, YYNGEE. Here the CDR3 DNA reads TGTGCCAGCAGCGTGGGACTAGGTCGCTCCTACGAGCAGTACTTC. Translating it yields CASSVGLGRSYEQYF.

This clonotype has ten or more counts. The rearrangement joins TRBV7-2 to TRBJ2-7; 8 bases fit TRBD1. Germline V lookup: CDR1 SGHTA, CDR2 FQGNSA. The V segment lost 2 bases and the J segment 3 bases; nucleotides outside the gene matches: 6. This CDR3 has 15 amino acids. CDR3 region: CASSLMAGGIYEQYF. CDR3 DNA: TGTGCCAGCAGCTTAATGGCAGGGGGCATCTACGAGCAGTACTTC.

This clonotype was counted ten times or more. This sequence joins TRBV7-3 and TRBJ2-1; TRBD2 matches 9 bases. This CDR3 is 13 amino acids long. V was clipped by 5 bases and J by 6 bases; unmatched bases: 2. Germline assignment: CDR1 SGHTA and CDR2 FQGTGA. CDR3 DNA: TGTGCCAGCAGCACGGGACTAGCCAATGAGCAGTTCTTC. This encodes CASSTGLANEQFF.